This T cell receptor (beta chain) was captured in a study of blood T cell repertoires in COVID-19. Assay: immunoSEQ multiplex PCR; the TCRdb copy retains only in-frame clones and omits some. The sample lists 97,000 or so clones, less than 95% occurring once. V was clipped by 4 bases and J by 3 bases, with 15 bases between them. CDR3 size: 16 residues. From germline, CDR1 is SGHTA and CDR2 FQGNSA. The specimen was peripheral blood. The source of this sequence is a man aged 45-60 years with acute or convalescent COVID-19. This sequence joins TRBV7-2 and TRBJ1-4; a possible D gene is TRBD1 (6 bases). The CDR3 DNA sequence: TGTGCCAGCAGCTCCCCTCGACAGGACCCTAATGAAAAACTGTTTTTT. It specifies CASSSPRQDPNEKLFF.